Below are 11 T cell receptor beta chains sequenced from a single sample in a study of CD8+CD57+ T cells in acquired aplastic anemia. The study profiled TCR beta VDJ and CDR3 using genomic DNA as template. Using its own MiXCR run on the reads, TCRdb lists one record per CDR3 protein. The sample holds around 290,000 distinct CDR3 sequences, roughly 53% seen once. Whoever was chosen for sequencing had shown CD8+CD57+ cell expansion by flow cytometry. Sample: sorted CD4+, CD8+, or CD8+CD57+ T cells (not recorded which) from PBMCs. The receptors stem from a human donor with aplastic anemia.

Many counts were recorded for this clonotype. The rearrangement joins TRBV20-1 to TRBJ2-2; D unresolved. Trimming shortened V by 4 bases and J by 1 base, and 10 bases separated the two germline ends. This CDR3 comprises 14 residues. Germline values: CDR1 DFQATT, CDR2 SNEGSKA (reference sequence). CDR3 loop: CSATLLLNTGELFF. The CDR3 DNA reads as TGCAGTGCTACTCTCCTATTGAACACCGGGGAGCTGTTTTTT.

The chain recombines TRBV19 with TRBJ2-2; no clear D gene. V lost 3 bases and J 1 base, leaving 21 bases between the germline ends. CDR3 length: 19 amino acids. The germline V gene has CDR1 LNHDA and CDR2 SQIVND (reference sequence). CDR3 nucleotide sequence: TGTGCCAGTAGTATGATCAGGCCGGCTGCCCCTCTGAACACCGGGGAGCTGTTTTTT. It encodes CASSMIRPAAPLNTGELFF. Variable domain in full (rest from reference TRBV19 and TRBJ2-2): DGGITQSPKYLFRKEGQNVTLSCEQNLNHDAMYWYRQDPGQGLRLIYYSQIVNDFQKGDIAEGYSVSREKKESFPLTVTSAQKNPTAFYLCASSMIRPAAPLNTGELFFGEGSRLTVL.

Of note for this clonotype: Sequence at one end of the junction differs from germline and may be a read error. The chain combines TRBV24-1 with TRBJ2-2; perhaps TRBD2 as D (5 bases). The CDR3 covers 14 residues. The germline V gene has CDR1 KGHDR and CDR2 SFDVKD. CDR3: CATSGRANTGELLF. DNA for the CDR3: TGTGCCACCAGTGGTCGGGCGAACACCGGGGAGCTGCTTTTT.

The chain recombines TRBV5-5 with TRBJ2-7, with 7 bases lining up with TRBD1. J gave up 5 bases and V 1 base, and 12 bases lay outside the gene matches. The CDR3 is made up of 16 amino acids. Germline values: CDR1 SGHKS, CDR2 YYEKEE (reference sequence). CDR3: CASSLQWQGVRNEQYF. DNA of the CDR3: TGTGCCAGCAGCTTGCAATGGCAGGGGGTACGGAACGAGCAGTACTTC.

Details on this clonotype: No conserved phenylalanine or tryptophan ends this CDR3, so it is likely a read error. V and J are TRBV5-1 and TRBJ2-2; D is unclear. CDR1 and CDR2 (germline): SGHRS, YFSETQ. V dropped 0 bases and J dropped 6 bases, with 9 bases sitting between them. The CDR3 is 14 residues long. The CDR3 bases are TGCGCCAGCAGCTTGGTAGTGGGATCCGGGGAGCTGTTTTCT. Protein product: CASSLVVGSGELFS.

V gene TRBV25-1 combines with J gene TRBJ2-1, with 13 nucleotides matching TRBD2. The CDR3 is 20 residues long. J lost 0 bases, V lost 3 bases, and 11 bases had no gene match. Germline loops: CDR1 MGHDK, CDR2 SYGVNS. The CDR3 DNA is TGTGCCAGCAGTGAGCCCGGGACTAGCGGGACCTATCGCTCCTACAATGAGCAGTTCTTC. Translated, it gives CASSEPGTSGTYRSYNEQFF.

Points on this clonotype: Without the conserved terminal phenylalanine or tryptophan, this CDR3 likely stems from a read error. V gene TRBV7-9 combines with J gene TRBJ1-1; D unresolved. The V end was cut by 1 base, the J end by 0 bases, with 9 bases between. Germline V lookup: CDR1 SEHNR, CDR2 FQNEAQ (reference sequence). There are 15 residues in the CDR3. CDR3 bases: TGTGCCAGCAGCTTAGATTTAGGCCTGAACACTGAAGCTTTCTCT. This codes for CASSLDLGLNTEAFS.

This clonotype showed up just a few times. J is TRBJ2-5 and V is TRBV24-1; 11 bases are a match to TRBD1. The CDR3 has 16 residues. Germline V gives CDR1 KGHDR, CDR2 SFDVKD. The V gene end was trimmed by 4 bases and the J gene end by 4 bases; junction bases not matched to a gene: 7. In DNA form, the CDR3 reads TGTGCCACCAGTGACTGGACAGGGGGCGCAGGAGAGACCCAGTACTTC. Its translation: CATSDWTGGAGETQYF.

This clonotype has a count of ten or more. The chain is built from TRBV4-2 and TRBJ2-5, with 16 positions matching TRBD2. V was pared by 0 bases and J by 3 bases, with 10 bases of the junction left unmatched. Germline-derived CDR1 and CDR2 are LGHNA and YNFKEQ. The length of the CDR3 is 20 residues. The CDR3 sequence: CASSQDIWGLAGGRKETQYF. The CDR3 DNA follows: TGTGCCAGCAGCCAAGATATTTGGGGACTAGCGGGGGGGCGGAAAGAGACCCAGTACTTC.

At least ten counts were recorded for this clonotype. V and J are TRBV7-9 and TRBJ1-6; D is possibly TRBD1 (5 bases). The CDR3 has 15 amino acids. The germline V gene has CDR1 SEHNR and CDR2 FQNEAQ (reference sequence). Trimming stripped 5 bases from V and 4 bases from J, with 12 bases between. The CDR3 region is CASSPDSGYNSPLHF. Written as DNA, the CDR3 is TGTGCCAGCAGCCCAGACAGCGGATATAATTCACCCCTCCACTTT.

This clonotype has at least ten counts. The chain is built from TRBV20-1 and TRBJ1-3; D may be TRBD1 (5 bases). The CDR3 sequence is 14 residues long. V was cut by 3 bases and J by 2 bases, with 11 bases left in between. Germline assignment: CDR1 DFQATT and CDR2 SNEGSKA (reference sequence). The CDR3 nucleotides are TGCAGTGCTAGCCCTCAGGGCCCTGGAAACACCATATATTTT. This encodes CSASPQGPGNTIYF.